What follows describes a single T cell receptor beta chain. Its antigen is currently unknown. J lost 0 bases, V lost 8 bases, and 3 bases had no gene match. The CDR3 has 15 amino acids. Germline values: CDR1 MNHEY, CDR2 SVGEGT. The data were obtained in a study of blood T cells in healthy people across ages. About the study: Per two T cells, template switching captured roughly one barcoded beta molecule.

General study findings and limits: With age, beta diversity per million T cells declined roughly linearly, significantly by approximately 41.

The second PCR ran about 6 to 12 cycles with a sample-barcoded 5' primer and J-beta primers. The yield of each sample was at least 2.5 million CDR3-containing paired-end reads. TCRdb itself ran the 5' RACE reads through MiXCR, one entry per CDR3 protein. The data show 650,000 to 700,000 distinct CDR3 sequences, approximately 52% seen once. Caucasian, healthy and from Russia, the donors were aged between 6 and 90. The source is a woman older than 75 in good health. The chain links TRBV6-2 or TRBV6-3 to TRBJ2-6, with 8 bases identical to TRBD1. Source material: blood. CDR3 residues: CASDRGGSGANVLTF. The CDR3 DNA sequence: TGTGCCAGCGACAGGGGCGGCTCTGGGGCCAACGTCCTGACTTTC.